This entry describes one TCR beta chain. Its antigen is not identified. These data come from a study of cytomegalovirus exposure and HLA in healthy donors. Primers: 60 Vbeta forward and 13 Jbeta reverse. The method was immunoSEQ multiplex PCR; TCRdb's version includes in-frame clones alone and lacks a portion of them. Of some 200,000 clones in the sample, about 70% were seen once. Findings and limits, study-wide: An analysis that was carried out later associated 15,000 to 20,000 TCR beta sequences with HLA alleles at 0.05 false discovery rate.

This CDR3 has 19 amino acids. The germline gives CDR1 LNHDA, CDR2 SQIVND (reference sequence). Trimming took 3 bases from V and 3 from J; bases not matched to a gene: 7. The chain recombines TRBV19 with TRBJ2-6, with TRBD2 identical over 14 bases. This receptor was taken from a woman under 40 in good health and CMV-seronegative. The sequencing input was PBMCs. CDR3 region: CASSILPGLAGVGANVLTF. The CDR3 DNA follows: TGTGCCAGTAGTATTTTACCGGGACTAGCGGGAGTTGGGGCCAACGTCCTGACTTTC.